This T cell receptor (beta chain) was captured by sequencing in a study of post-analysis software for immune sequencing data. At the level of the study: Included courses were relapsing-remitting and secondary progressive multiple sclerosis; progressive-relapsing multiple sclerosis was also included.

Concerning this clonotype itself: Its antigen is not identified. It may be a read error: a sequence one base away is much more abundant.

Study-wide results and caveats: When the samples were clustered directly with F measure, those that had been prepared in the same batch showed strong co-clustering. About five TRBV segments occurring more often in patients than controls included TRBV5-6, TRBV5-1 and TRBV20-1. Compared with controls, patients showed significantly lower normalized Chao1 diversity.

Looked up from germline, CDR1 is SGHRS and CDR2 is YFSETQ. The CDR3 runs 14 residues. TCR beta libraries were prepared from cDNA with unique molecular identifiers. It was from roughly 1 to 10 million T cells that roughly 0.5 million cDNA molecules came. A single record per CDR3 protein comes from TCRdb applying MiXCR to the PCR reads. Among approximately 160,000 distinct CDR3 sequences listed, about 30% were seen once. The V call is TRBV5-1, the J call TRBJ2-1; D is possibly TRBD1 (7 bases). The end of the DNA is better explained by TRBJ2-7, so the J call may be wrong. The sequence came from a girl under 18 with multiple sclerosis. Input material: blood. The CDR3 DNA sequence: TGCGCCACAGCCCCCGGGGCAGGGGGGAACGAGCAGTACTTC. As protein: CATAPGAGGNEQYF.